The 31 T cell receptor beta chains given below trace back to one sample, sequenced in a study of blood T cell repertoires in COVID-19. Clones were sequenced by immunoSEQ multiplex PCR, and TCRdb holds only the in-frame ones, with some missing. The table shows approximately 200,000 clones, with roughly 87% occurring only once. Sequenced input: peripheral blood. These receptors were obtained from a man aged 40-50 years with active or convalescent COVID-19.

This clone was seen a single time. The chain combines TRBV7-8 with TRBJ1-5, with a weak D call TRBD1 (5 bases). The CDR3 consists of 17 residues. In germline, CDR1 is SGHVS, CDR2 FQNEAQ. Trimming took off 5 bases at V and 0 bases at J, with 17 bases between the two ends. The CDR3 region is CASSGGHSALSNQPQHF. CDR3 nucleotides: TGTGCCAGCAGCGGCGGACACTCCGCCCTTAGCAATCAGCCCCAGCATTTT.

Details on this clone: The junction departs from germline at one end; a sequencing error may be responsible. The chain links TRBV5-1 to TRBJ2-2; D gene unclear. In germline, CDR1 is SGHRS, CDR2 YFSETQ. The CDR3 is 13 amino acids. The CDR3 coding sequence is TGCGCCTGCAGTGGAGAGAACACCGGGGAGCTGTTTTTT. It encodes CACSGENTGELFF.

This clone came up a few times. The CDR3 nucleotides read TGTGCCAGCAGCTCCCGACAGGGAACGACCACCGGGGAGCTGTTTTTT. It translates to CASSSRQGTTTGELFF. This chain joins TRBV7-9 and TRBJ2-2; 7 nucleotides line up with TRBD1. V was pared by 4 bases and J by 4 bases, with 9 bases of the junction left unmatched. The CDR3 loop spans 16 amino acids. Looked up from germline, CDR1 is SEHNR and CDR2 is FQNEAQ (reference sequence).

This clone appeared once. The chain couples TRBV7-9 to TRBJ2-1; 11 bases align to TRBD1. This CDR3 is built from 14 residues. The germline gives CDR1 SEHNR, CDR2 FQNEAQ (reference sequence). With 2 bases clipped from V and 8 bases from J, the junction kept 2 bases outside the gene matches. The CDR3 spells CASSLWTGGDEQFF. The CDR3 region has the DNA TGTGCCAGCAGCTTATGGACAGGGGGCGATGAGCAGTTCTTC.

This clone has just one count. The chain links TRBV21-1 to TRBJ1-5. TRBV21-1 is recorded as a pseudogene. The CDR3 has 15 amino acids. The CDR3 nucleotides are TGTGCCAGCAGCAACGGCCGGAGGTCGGGTCAGCCCCAGCATTTT. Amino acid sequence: CASSNGRRSGQPQHF.

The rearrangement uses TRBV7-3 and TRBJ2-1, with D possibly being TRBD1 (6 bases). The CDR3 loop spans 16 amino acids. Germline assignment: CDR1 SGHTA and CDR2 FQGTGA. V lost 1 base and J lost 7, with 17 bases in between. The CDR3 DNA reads TGTGCCAGCAGCTTAATGGTGGGGGCTAGTGTAAATGAGCAGTTCTTC. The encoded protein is CASSLMVGASVNEQFF.

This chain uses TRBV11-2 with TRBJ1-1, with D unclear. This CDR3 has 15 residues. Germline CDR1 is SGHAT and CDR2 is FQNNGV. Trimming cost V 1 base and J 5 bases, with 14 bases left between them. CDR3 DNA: TGTGCCAGCAGCTTAGTCGGATTATCCGGGACTGAAGCTTTCTTT. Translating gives CASSLVGLSGTEAFF.

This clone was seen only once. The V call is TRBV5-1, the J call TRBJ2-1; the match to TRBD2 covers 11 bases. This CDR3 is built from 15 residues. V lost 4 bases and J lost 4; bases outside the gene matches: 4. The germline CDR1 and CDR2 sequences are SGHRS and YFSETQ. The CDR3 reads CASSPTSGTYNEQFF. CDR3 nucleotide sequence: TGCGCCAGCAGCCCGACTAGCGGGACATACAATGAGCAGTTCTTC.

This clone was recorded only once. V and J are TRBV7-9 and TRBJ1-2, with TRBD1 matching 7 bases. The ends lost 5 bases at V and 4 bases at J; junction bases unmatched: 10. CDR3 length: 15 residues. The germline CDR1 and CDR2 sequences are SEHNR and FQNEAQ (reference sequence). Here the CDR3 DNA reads TGTGCCAGCAGCCAACAGGGGATGGGCGGCTATGGCTACACCTTC. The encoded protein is CASSQQGMGGYGYTF.

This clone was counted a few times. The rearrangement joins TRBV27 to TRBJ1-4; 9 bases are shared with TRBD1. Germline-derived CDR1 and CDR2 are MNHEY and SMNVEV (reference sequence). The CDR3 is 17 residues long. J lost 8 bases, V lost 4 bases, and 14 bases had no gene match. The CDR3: CASSSLGTGQGGEKLFF. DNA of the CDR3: TGTGCCAGCAGTTCCTTAGGAACGGGACAGGGCGGAGAAAAACTGTTTTTT.

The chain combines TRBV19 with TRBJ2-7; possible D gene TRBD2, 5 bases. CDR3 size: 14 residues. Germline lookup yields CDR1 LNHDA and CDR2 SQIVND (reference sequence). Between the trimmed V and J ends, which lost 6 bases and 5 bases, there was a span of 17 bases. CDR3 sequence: CASRAGLQPDEQYF. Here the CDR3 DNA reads TGTGCCAGTAGGGCGGGTCTTCAACCCGACGAGCAGTACTTC.

CDR3 nucleotides: TGTGCCAGCAGAATACAGGGGACAGATACGCAGTATTTT. Amino acids: CASRIQGTDTQYF. This rearrangement joins TRBV27 to TRBJ2-3; 7 nucleotides match TRBD1. Germline trimming cut 6 bases from V and 3 bases from J; bases unmatched to any gene: 3. The CDR3 length is 13 residues. Germline CDR1 and CDR2: MNHEY and SMNVEV (reference sequence).

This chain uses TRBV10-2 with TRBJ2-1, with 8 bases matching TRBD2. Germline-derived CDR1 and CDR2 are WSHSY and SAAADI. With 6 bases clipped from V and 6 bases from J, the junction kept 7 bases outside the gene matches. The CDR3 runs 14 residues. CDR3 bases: TGCGCCAGCAGGTCTGGACTAGCAGCCAATGAGCAGTTCTTC. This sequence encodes CASRSGLAANEQFF.

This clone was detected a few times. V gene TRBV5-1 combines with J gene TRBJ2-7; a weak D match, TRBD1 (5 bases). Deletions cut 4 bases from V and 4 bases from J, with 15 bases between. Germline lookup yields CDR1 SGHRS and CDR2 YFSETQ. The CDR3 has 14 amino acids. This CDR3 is CASSPRSGPYEQYF. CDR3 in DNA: TGCGCCAGCAGCCCTCGCTCAGGGCCGTACGAGCAGTACTTC.

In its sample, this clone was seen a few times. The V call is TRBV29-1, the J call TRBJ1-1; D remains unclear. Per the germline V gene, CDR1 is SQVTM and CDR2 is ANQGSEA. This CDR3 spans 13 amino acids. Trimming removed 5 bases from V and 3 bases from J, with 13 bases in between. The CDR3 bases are TGCAGCGTTCGCCTGGAACAGCACACTGAAGCTTTCTTT. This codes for CSVRLEQHTEAFF.

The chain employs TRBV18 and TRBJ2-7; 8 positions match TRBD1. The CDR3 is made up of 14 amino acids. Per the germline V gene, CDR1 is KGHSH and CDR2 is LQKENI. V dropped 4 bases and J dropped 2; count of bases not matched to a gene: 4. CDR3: CASSLDRETYEQYF. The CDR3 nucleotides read TGTGCCAGCTCACTGGACAGGGAAACCTACGAGCAGTACTTC.

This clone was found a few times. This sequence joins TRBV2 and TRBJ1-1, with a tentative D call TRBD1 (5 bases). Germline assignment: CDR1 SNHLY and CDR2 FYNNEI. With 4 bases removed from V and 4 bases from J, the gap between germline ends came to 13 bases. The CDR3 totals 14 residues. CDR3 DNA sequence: TGTGCCAGCAGTGTTTGGGCGGGGGGCACTGAAGCTTTCTTT. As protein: CASSVWAGGTEAFF.

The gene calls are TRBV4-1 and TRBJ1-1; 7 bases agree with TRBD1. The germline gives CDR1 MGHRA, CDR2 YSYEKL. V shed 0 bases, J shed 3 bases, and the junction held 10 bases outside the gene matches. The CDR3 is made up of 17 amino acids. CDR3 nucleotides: TGCGCCAGCAGCCAAGATTCTTCGGGACAGATGGACACTGAAGCTTTCTTT. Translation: CASSQDSSGQMDTEAFF.

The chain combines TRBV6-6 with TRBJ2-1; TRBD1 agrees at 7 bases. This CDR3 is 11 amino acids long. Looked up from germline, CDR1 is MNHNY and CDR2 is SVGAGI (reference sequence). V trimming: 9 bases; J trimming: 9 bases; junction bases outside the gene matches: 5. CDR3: CASRQGGEQFF. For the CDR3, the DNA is TGTGCCAGTAGACAGGGCGGTGAGCAGTTCTTC.

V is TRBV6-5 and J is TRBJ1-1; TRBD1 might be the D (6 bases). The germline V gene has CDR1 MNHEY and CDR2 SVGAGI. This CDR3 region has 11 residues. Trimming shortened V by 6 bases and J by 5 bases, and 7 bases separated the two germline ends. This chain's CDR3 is CASSRGTEAFF. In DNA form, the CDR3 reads TGTGCCAGCAGCAGGGGTACTGAAGCTTTCTTT.

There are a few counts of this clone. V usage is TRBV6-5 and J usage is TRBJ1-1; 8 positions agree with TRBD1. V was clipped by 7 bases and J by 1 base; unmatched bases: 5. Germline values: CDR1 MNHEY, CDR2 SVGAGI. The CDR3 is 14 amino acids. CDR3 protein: CASKGTGSNTEAFF. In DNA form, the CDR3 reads TGTGCCAGCAAAGGGACAGGTTCGAACACTGAAGCTTTCTTT.

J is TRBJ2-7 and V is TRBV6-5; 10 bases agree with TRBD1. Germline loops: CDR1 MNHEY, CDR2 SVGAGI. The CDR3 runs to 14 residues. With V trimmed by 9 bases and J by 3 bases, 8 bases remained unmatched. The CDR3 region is CARIGTGVIYEQYF. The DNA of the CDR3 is TGTGCCAGGATCGGGACAGGGGTAATCTACGAGCAGTACTTC.

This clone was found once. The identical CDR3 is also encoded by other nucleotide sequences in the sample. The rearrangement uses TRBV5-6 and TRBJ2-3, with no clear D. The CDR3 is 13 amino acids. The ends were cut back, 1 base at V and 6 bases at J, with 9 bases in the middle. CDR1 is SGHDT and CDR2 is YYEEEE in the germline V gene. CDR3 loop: CASSLRGADTQYF. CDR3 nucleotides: TGTGCCAGCAGCTTGCGCGGTGCGGATACGCAGTATTTT.

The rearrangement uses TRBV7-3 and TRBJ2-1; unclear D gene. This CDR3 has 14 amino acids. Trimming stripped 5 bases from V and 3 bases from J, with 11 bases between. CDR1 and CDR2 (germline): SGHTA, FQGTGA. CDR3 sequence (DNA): TGTGCCAGCAGCCTAGGTAACGGCTACAATGAGCAGTTCTTC. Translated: CASSLGNGYNEQFF.

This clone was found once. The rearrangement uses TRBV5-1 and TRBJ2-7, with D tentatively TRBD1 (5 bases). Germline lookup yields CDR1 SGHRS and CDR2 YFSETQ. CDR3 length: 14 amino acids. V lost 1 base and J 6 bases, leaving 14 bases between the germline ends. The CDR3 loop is CASSLSGLTGEQYF. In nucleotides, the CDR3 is TGCGCCAGCAGCTTGTCGGGCCTAACAGGCGAGCAGTACTTC.

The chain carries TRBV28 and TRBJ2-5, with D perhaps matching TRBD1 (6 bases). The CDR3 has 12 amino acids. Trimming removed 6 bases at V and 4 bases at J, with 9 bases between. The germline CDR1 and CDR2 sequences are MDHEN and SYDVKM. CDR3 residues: CASRTGLETQYF. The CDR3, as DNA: TGTGCCAGCAGAACAGGGCTAGAGACCCAGTACTTC.

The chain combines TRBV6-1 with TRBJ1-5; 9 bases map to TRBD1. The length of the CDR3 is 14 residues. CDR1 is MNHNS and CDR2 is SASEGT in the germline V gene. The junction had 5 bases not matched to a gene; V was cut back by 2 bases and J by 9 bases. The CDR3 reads CASSELQGARPQHF. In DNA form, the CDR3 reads TGTGCCAGCAGTGAATTACAGGGGGCCAGGCCCCAGCATTTT.

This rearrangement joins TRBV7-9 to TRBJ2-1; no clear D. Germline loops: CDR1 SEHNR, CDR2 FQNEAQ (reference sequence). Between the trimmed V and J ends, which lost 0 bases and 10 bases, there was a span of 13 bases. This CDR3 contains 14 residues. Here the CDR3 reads CASSLALVQQEQFF. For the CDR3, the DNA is TGTGCCAGCAGCTTAGCCCTGGTACAACAGGAGCAGTTCTTC.

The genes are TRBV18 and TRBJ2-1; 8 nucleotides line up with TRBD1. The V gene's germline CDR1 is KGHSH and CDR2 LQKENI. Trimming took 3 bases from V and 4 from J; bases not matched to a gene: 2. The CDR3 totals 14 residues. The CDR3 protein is CASSPGTGYNEQFF. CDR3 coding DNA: TGTGCCAGCTCACCGGGGACAGGATACAATGAGCAGTTCTTC.

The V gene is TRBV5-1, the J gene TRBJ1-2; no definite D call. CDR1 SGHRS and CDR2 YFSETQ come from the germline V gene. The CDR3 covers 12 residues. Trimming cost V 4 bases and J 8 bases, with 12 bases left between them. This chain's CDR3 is CASSPGREGYTF. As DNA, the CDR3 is TGCGCCAGCAGCCCCGGTCGAGAGGGCTACACCTTC.

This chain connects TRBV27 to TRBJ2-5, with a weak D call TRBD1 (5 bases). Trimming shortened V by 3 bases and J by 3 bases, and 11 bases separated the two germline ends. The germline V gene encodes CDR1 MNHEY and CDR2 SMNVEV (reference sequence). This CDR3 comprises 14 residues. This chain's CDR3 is CASSFLDREETQYF. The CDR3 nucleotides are TGTGCCAGCAGTTTCCTAGACAGAGAAGAGACCCAGTACTTC.